This T cell receptor beta chain emerged from a study of T cells in Graves' hyperthyroidism and ophthalmopathy. Amplified TCR beta CDR3 regions derived from RNA transcripts. Initially, a first-round RT-PCR of the TCR CDR3 employed the HTBI primer set. TCRdb independently ran MiXCR on the multiplex PCR reads; one entry per CDR3 protein. The table lists nearly 600,000 distinct CDR3 sequences, around 14% of them singletons, with almost 6% in the top ten. Comments on this clonotype: The antigen is undetermined.

Study findings and constraints: In validation, the model predicted ophthalmopathy. These predictions came a median roughly seven months before onset. The blood repertoire included most of the expanded thyroid clonotypes above 0.001.

This CDR3 contains 14 residues. The V gene's germline CDR1 is SGHTA and CDR2 FQGTGA. V lost 6 bases to trimming and J lost 6 bases, with 18 bases between them. V is TRBV7-3 and J is TRBJ2-7, with D perhaps matching TRBD1 (6 bases). This clonotype was obtained from a woman aged 25 to 39 with Graves' hyperthyroidism that later progressed to Graves' ophthalmopathy. Sequencing was done on a sample of blood. CDR3 residues: CASRLLGTGIEQYF. In nucleotides, the CDR3 is TGTGCCAGCAGGCTGCTAGGAACAGGGATCGAGCAGTACTTC.